Following are 8 T cell receptor beta chains from one sample sequenced in a study of T cell repertoires in aging, cancer and after chemotherapy. Multiplex touch-down PCR with TRB-A/B primers amplified rearranged V-D-J TRB sequences. In TCRdb, the multiplex PCR reads were re-called with MiXCR into one record per CDR3 protein. Of around 6,100 distinct CDR3 sequences listed, about 29% are singletons. Amplification of TCR beta used genomic DNA extracted from peripheral blood. The sample consisted of blood. All receptors derive from a human donor with a blood cancer. The donor label of this sample is uncertain.

The gene calls are TRBV6-5 and TRBJ1-1, with D unresolved. V was shortened by 6 bases and J by 7 bases, with 9 bases between the two germline ends. Germline loops: CDR1 MNHEY, CDR2 SVGAGI. The CDR3 contains 11 residues. The DNA for the CDR3 is TGTGCCAGCAGCTACGGGATTGAAGCTTTCTTT. This translates into CASSYGIEAFF.

This clonotype was seen a few times. This CDR3 reads CASSVNGGTQYF. The CDR3 nucleotides are TGCGCCAGCAGCGTAAACGGGGGGACCCAGTACTTC. The J gene is TRBJ2-5, the V gene TRBV5-1; weak D call: TRBD2 (6 bases). The V gene lost 4 bases and the J gene lost 7 bases, with 11 bases spanning the gap. CDR1 SGHRS and CDR2 YFSETQ come from the germline V gene. CDR3 size: 12 residues.

The chain is built from TRBV12-3 or TRBV12-4 and TRBJ1-2, with a possible D match to TRBD1 (5 bases). The CDR3 has 14 residues. Trimming removed 2 bases at V and 7 bases at J, with 14 bases between. The chain's CDR3 is CASSLNGPRGGYTF. In DNA, the CDR3 is TGTGCCAGCAGTTTAAATGGTCCGAGGGGTGGCTACACCTTC.

The rearrangement uses TRBV5-6 and TRBJ1-6; D unresolved. CDR1 is SGHDT and CDR2 is YYEEEE in the germline V gene. V lost 2 bases and J lost 4, with 1 base in between. There are 12 residues in the CDR3. CDR3 sequence reads: CASSLYNSPLHF. In nucleotides, the CDR3 is TGTGCCAGCAGCTTATATAATTCACCCCTCCACTTT.

As concerns this clonotype: One base away lies a much larger clone, so this may be a sequencing read error. V usage is TRBV29-1 and J usage is TRBJ2-7; 10 nucleotides line up with TRBD1. Germline V lookup: CDR1 SQVTM, CDR2 ANQGSEA. CDR3 length: 14 residues. The DNA of the CDR3 is TGCAGCGTTGAAATCCGGGACAGGGGCTACGGGCAGTACTTC. Its translation is CSVEIRDRGYGQYF.

This clonotype has at least ten counts. This chain joins TRBV27 and TRBJ1-1, with 9 bases matching TRBD1. The V and J ends lost 0 bases and 4 bases, in that order; junction bases with no gene match: 3. Germline values: CDR1 MNHEY, CDR2 SMNVEV (reference sequence). CDR3 length equals 15 residues. The CDR3 is CASSLSTQGATEAFF. The CDR3 nucleotides are TGTGCCAGCAGTTTATCGACACAGGGGGCCACTGAAGCTTTCTTT.

The sample holds a few counts of this clonotype. V is TRBV18 and J is TRBJ2-2; D not resolved. The CDR3 has 15 residues. From germline, CDR1 is KGHSH and CDR2 LQKENI. Deletions cut 5 bases from V and 0 bases from J, with 10 bases between. The chain's CDR3 is CASSVKGSNTGELFF. The DNA for the CDR3 is TGTGCCAGCTCAGTTAAAGGGTCGAACACCGGGGAGCTGTTTTTT.

This rearrangement joins TRBV6-5 to TRBJ1-5; D is uncertain. The germline CDR1 and CDR2 sequences are MNHEY and SVGAGI. V was clipped by 0 bases and J by 4 bases, with 4 bases between them. The CDR3 loop spans 13 amino acids. The CDR3 spells CASSYSLNQPQHF. CDR3 DNA sequence: TGTGCCAGCAGTTACTCGTTGAATCAGCCCCAGCATTTT.